This T cell receptor beta chain was retrieved from a study of beta chain features in type 1 diabetes. Study at large: Across every sample, almost 110,000,000 sorted cells were examined in total.

This clone came up a few times. Its antigen is still unknown. General study results and limits: There was no resolution here of whether HLA type influences TCRB rearrangement.

Sorted CD4+ subsets: naive, central memory, regulatory, stem cell-like memory (CD45RO/CCR7/CD25/CD127/CD95/CD27 panel). As every portion of the isolated RNA was reverse transcribed, the sequencing read expressed TCRB transcripts. Assay: immunoSEQ multiplex PCR; the TCRdb copy retains only in-frame clones and omits some. This table has hundreds of thousands of clones, 30% appearing once. The sequence was collected from a man between 18 and 29 years old in good health. What was sequenced was naive CD4+ T cells from blood.

The CDR3: CASSAGPGHEQYF. As DNA, the CDR3 is TGCGCCAGCAGCGCGGGACCGGGCCACGAGCAGTACTTC. The chain carries TRBV5-1 and TRBJ2-7; tentative D call: TRBD2 (6 bases). Germline V lookup: CDR1 SGHRS, CDR2 YFSETQ. The CDR3 consists of 13 residues. The V and J ends lost 4 bases and 5 bases respectively, with 13 bases between them.